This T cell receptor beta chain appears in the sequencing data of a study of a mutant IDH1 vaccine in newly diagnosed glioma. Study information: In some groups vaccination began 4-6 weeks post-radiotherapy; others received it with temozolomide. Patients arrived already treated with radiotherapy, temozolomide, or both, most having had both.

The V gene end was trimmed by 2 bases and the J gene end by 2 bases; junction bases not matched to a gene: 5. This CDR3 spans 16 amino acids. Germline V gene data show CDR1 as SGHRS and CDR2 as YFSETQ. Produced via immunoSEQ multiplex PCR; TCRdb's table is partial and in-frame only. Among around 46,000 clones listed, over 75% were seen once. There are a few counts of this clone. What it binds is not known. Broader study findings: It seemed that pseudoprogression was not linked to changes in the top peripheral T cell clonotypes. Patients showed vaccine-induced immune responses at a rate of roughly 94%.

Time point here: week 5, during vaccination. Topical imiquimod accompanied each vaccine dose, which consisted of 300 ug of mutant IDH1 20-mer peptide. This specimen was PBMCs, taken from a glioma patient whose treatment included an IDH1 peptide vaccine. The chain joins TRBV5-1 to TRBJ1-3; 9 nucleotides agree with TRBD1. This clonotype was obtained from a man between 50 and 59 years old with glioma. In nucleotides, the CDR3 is TGCGCCAGCAGCTTCGACGGACAGGGGACTGGAAACACCATATATTTT. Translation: CASSFDGQGTGNTIYF.